These 15 T cell receptor beta chains were sequenced from one sample in a study of post-analysis software for immune sequencing data. Study-level points and caveats: Included in a set of about five TRBV segments more frequent in patients than controls were TRBV5-6, TRBV5-1 and TRBV20-1.

Prepared TCR beta cDNA libraries contained unique molecular identifiers. From the PCR reads, TCRdb called clonotypes with MiXCR, one entry per CDR3 protein. The repertoire holds hundreds of thousands of distinct CDR3 sequences, with around 50% as singletons. Antigens of these TCRs are unknown. Sequenced input: blood. The receptors were sampled from a girl under 18 with multiple sclerosis.

The chain uses TRBV7-9 and TRBJ2-7; possible D gene TRBD1, 6 bases. This CDR3 is 15 amino acids long. Germline values: CDR1 SEHNR, CDR2 FQNEAQ (reference sequence). The V end lost 4 bases, the J end lost 3 bases, and 16 bases lay between the germline ends. The CDR3 DNA reads TGTGCCAGCAGCTCAAAAAACTCAGGGGACTACGAGCAGTACTTC. Protein sequence: CASSSKNSGDYEQYF.

The chain is built from TRBV6-6 and TRBJ2-1; 8 nucleotides line up with TRBD1. The germline gives CDR1 MNHNY, CDR2 SVGAGI (reference sequence). V shed 0 bases and J 6 bases; nucleotides not matched to a gene: 4. This CDR3 is 15 amino acids long. CDR3 nucleotide sequence: TGTGCCAGCAGTTACTCGCCTGGACAGGGCAATGAGCAGTTCTTC. Its translation: CASSYSPGQGNEQFF.

The chain uses TRBV5-1 and TRBJ2-7, with TRBD2 matching 9 bases. The better agreement between TRBJ2-5 and the DNA end casts doubt on the J call. The CDR3 is 17 amino acids. The germline V gene encodes CDR1 SGHRS and CDR2 YFSETQ. The CDR3 is CASRVSPGLAKQETQYF. The CDR3 bases are TGCGCCAGCAGGGTCTCCCCGGGACTAGCTAAACAAGAGACCCAGTACTTC.

The chain uses TRBV7-6 and TRBJ1-5; weak D call: TRBD1 (6 bases). Germline values: CDR1 SGHVS, CDR2 FNYEAQ. Trimming left V 4 bases short and J 3 bases short, with 10 bases between. The CDR3 has 14 residues. CDR3 loop: CASSSGQLNQPQHF. The CDR3 coding sequence is TGTGCCAGCAGCTCTGGACAGCTCAATCAGCCCCAGCATTTT.

This clonotype showed up just a few times. The V gene is TRBV29-1, the J gene TRBJ2-3, with D tentatively TRBD2 (6 bases). CDR1 is SQVTM and CDR2 is ANQGSEA in the germline V gene. Between the trimmed V and J ends, which lost 6 bases and 0 bases, there was a span of 13 bases. The length of the CDR3 is 14 residues. The CDR3 region has the DNA TGCAGCGTCCTCAGACTAGTTAGCACAGATACGCAGTATTTT. It codes for CSVLRLVSTDTQYF.

This clonotype has only a few counts. This chain joins TRBV30 and TRBJ2-4; the D gene is possibly TRBD1 (6 bases). The DNA end is a closer match to TRBJ2-7, so the J assignment may be wrong. There are 17 residues in the CDR3. Looked up from germline, CDR1 is GTSNPN and CDR2 is SVGIG (reference sequence). The CDR3 spells CAWSPLGFGGTGHEQYF. CDR3 in DNA: TGTGCCTGGAGCCCTTTGGGGTTTGGGGGCACAGGTCACGAGCAGTACTTC.

As for this clonotype: The CDR3 end shows no conserved phenylalanine or tryptophan, and so a read error is likely. V gene TRBV20-1 combines with J gene TRBJ2-1; 7 nucleotides agree with TRBD2. The CDR3 has 15 residues. Germline V gives CDR1 DFQATT, CDR2 SNEGSKA (reference sequence). Trimming removed 4 bases from V and 0 bases from J; junction bases left unmatched: 6. CDR3 in DNA: TGCAGTGCTACTCGCGGGAGTAACTCCTACAATGAGCAGTTCTGC. Translated: CSATRGSNSYNEQFC.

The rearrangement joins TRBV7-9 to TRBJ2-3; 10 positions agree with TRBD2. The junction had 9 bases not matched to a gene; V was cut back by 5 bases and J by 1 base. The CDR3 runs 17 residues. Germline V gene data show CDR1 as SEHNR and CDR2 as FQNEAQ (reference sequence). The CDR3 loop reads CASSTLTSGLRTDTQYF. The CDR3 nucleotides are TGTGCCAGCAGCACACTGACTAGCGGGCTACGCACAGATACGCAGTATTTT.

This clonotype was detected a few times. This rearrangement joins TRBV29-1 to TRBJ2-1; possibly TRBD1 or TRBD2 for D (5 bases each). CDR3 length: 16 amino acids. V shed 6 bases and J shed 2 bases, with 20 bases lying between them. Per the germline V gene, CDR1 is SQVTM and CDR2 is ANQGSEA. The CDR3 loop reads CSVVRLARGAYNEQFF. Here the CDR3 DNA reads TGCAGCGTCGTGAGGCTAGCTAGGGGAGCCTACAATGAGCAGTTCTTC.

This clonotype appeared once. The V call is TRBV20-1, the J call TRBJ2-7; D not resolved. The CDR3 sequence is 12 residues long. Trimming shortened V by 6 bases and J by 2 bases, and 11 bases separated the two germline ends. Germline values: CDR1 DFQATT, CDR2 SNEGSKA (reference sequence). The CDR3 is CSAQRQTYEQYF. In DNA form, the CDR3 reads TGCAGTGCCCAGAGGCAAACCTACGAGCAGTACTTC.

This clonotype has more than one count but fewer than ten. V is TRBV29-1 and J is TRBJ1-2; D uncertain. In germline, CDR1 is SQVTM, CDR2 ANQGSEA. The CDR3 consists of 13 residues. V was pared by 3 bases and J by 0 bases, with 8 bases between. The CDR3: CSVESPANYGYTF. The CDR3 nucleotides read TGCAGCGTTGAGAGCCCAGCTAACTATGGCTACACCTTC.

The genes are TRBV3-1 and TRBJ1-1; D unresolved. The V end lost 7 bases, the J end lost 5 bases, and 11 bases lay between the germline ends. This CDR3 spans 12 amino acids. Germline CDR1 LGHDT, CDR2 YNNKEL (reference sequence). CDR3 amino acids: CASKAVGTEAFF. DNA for the CDR3: TGTGCCAGCAAGGCAGTAGGGACTGAAGCTTTCTTT. Full variable domain (remainder filled in from reference TRBV3-1 and TRBJ1-1): DTAVSQTPKYLVTQMGNDKSIKCEQNLGHDTMYWYKQDSKKFLKIMFSYNNKELIINETVPNRFSPKSPDKAHLNLHINSLELGDSAVYFCASKAVGTEAFFGQGTRLTVV.

This sequence joins TRBV12-5 and TRBJ1-2; D is unclear. The CDR3 is 17 amino acids. Trimming shortened V by 0 bases and J by 3 bases, and 17 bases separated the two germline ends. Germline V gives CDR1 LGHNT, CDR2 FRNRAP. In nucleotides, the CDR3 is TGTGCTAGTGGTTTGGTAACCCCCCCTACAGTCGACTATGGCTACACCTTC. Translation gives CASGLVTPPTVDYGYTF.

The chain is built from TRBV12-3 or TRBV12-4 and TRBJ2-7, with 10 bases matching TRBD1. This CDR3 has 14 residues. With V trimmed by 7 bases and J by 4 bases, 7 bases remained unmatched. DNA of the CDR3: TGTGCCAGCACCTTGACAGGGGGCGGTTACGAGCAGTACTTC. Its translation is CASTLTGGGYEQYF.

The V gene is TRBV21-1, the J gene TRBJ2-3; TRBD2, the table's D call, lacks a check against the DNA. TRBV21-1 is assigned pseudogene status. CDR3 length: 14 residues. DNA for the CDR3: TGTGCCAGCACGACTAGCGGGAGGAAAGATACGCAGTATTTT. It translates to CASTTSGRKDTQYF.